The entry that follows covers one T cell receptor beta chain sequence. The source of the sample is a study of blood T cell repertoires in COVID-19. Whole-study context: Samples taken during acute and convalescent COVID-19 were collected in the United States, Italy and Spain. T cells, B-cell-depleted T cells, or PBMCs provided the cDNA or gDNA that served as material.

This CDR3 contains 14 residues. V was cut by 3 bases and J by 4 bases, with 12 bases left in between. The V gene's germline CDR1 is LGHDT and CDR2 YNNKEL (reference sequence). The authors' processing: Amplified reference gene primers provided the basis for estimating nucleated cell counts. The table came from immunoSEQ multiplex PCR; TCRdb's copy has only in-frame clones and leaves some out. The V and J calls and the clone size are those of that table, but D and trimming were determined from the DNA. This table holds about 280,000 clones, roughly nine tenths found once. Sequencing was done on a sample of peripheral blood. The gene calls are TRBV3-1 (or the pseudogene TRBV3-2) and TRBJ1-2, with D possibly TRBD1 on 6 matching bases. The clonotype originates from a woman in her fifties or sixties who had recovered from COVID-19. CDR3 bases: TGTGCCAGCAGCCATAGACAGGTTGGCTATGGCTACACCTTC. As protein: CASSHRQVGYGYTF.